The 27 T cell receptor beta chains presented below share a single source sample, sequenced in a study of blood T cell repertoires in COVID-19. Produced via immunoSEQ multiplex PCR; TCRdb's table is partial and in-frame only. The repertoire holds some 150,000 clones, with 88% as singletons. Sequenced input: peripheral blood. The receptors were gathered from a woman aged 55-75 years with acute or convalescent COVID-19.

The chain has TRBV6-5 and TRBJ2-1, with 12 bases that match TRBD1. The V and J ends lost 7 bases and 8 bases, in that order; junction bases with no gene match: 9. Germline values: CDR1 MNHEY, CDR2 SVGAGI. The CDR3 covers 15 residues. CDR3 nucleotide sequence: TGTGCCAGCACCAGCCGGGACAGGGGGCGAGATGAGCAGTTCTTC. Protein product: CASTSRDRGRDEQFF.

The count of this clone is one. One end of the junction does not line up with germline, which may come from a read error. The chain has TRBV7-7 and TRBJ1-2; tentatively, D is TRBD1 (5 bases). CDR3 length equals 13 residues. Germline-derived CDR1 and CDR2 are SSHAT and FNYEAQ (reference sequence). CDR3 sequence reads: CASSPDIGSGYTF. The CDR3 DNA sequence: TGTGCTAGCAGCCCGGACATAGGTTCGGGCTACACCTTC.

The rearrangement links TRBV5-5 to TRBJ1-5; 8 bases agree with TRBD1. The CDR3 loop spans 15 amino acids. CDR1 is SGHKS and CDR2 is YYEKEE in the germline V gene (reference sequence). J lost 2 bases, V lost 4 bases, and 5 bases had no gene match. The CDR3 DNA sequence: TGTGCCAGCAGCCCAGGGGGCTTGGGCAATCAGCCCCAGCATTTT. It encodes CASSPGGLGNQPQHF.

The genes are TRBV11-3 and TRBJ1-1; 9 bases match TRBD1. V was clipped by 3 bases and J by 10 bases; unmatched bases: 6. CDR1 is SGHNT and CDR2 is YENEEA in the germline V gene. The CDR3 consists of 13 residues. The CDR3 spells CASSLDRGGRAFF. The CDR3, as DNA: TGTGCCAGCAGCTTGGACAGGGGCGGGAGAGCTTTCTTT.

The rearrangement joins TRBV29-1 to TRBJ1-2, with 11 nucleotides matching TRBD1. V lost 4 bases to trimming and J lost 6 bases; unmatched junction nucleotides: 7. Germline CDR1 reads SQVTM; CDR2 reads ANQGSEA. The CDR3 loop spans 14 amino acids. CDR3 sequence reads: CSVGDPGQGDGYTF. In DNA, the CDR3 is TGCAGCGTTGGGGATCCGGGACAGGGGGATGGCTACACCTTC.

This clone appeared once. V usage is TRBV12-3 or TRBV12-4 and J usage is TRBJ1-1; no reliable D call. This CDR3 comprises 12 residues. V was clipped by 5 bases and J by 6 bases, with 10 bases between them. The CDR3: CASSAGEAEAFF. CDR3 DNA sequence: TGTGCCAGCAGTGCCGGGGAAGCTGAAGCTTTCTTT.

The V gene is TRBV28, the J gene TRBJ1-5, with TRBD1 matching over 9 bases. V lost 8 bases to trimming and J lost 3 bases; unmatched junction nucleotides: 5. CDR1 is MDHEN, CDR2 SYDVKM, per germline. The CDR3 sequence is 14 residues long. Here the CDR3 DNA reads TGTGCCAGCGGAACAGGGGGCGTCAATCAGCCCCAGCATTTT. It codes for CASGTGGVNQPQHF.

The chain carries TRBV27 and TRBJ1-2, with TRBD1 identical over 10 bases. In germline, CDR1 is MNHEY, CDR2 SMNVEV (reference sequence). The CDR3 consists of 14 residues. V lost 3 bases to trimming and J lost 2 bases; unmatched junction nucleotides: 0. For the CDR3, the DNA is TGTGCCAGCAGTTTGACAGGGGGCAACTATGGCTACACCTTC. This gives the protein CASSLTGGNYGYTF.

This clone has only one observation. The chain has TRBV7-2 and TRBJ2-7; TRBD1 might be the D (6 bases). In germline, CDR1 is SGHTA, CDR2 FQGNSA. The CDR3 runs 13 residues. The V and J ends lost 3 bases and 1 base respectively, with 7 bases between them. The CDR3 protein is CASSFDRSYEQYF. Here the CDR3 DNA reads TGTGCCAGCAGCTTCGACAGGTCCTACGAGCAGTACTTC.

The V gene is TRBV6-6, the J gene TRBJ1-5; 7 nucleotides match TRBD1. The ends lost 4 bases at V and 8 bases at J; junction bases unmatched: 8. The germline V gene has CDR1 MNHNY and CDR2 SVGAGI (reference sequence). The CDR3 totals 14 residues. CDR3 nucleotides: TGTGCCAGCAGTTCAGGGGACAGTCATGAGCCCCAGCATTTT. Its protein is CASSSGDSHEPQHF.

J is TRBJ1-5 and V is TRBV28, with 8 nucleotides matching TRBD1. Germline CDR1 reads MDHEN; CDR2 reads SYDVKM. The J segment lost 5 bases and the V segment lost 3 bases, leaving 6 bases of the junction unmatched. This CDR3 is built from 15 residues. Here the CDR3 DNA reads TGTGCCAGCAGTTTGGGGCAGACAGGGGATCAGCCCCAGCATTTT. Translation gives CASSLGQTGDQPQHF.

The gene calls are TRBV3-1 (or the pseudogene TRBV3-2) and TRBJ1-2, with a tentative D call TRBD1 (6 bases). CDR1 LGHDT and CDR2 YNNKEL come from the germline V gene (reference sequence). Trimming shortened V by 4 bases and J by 5 bases, and 20 bases separated the two germline ends. The CDR3 has 16 residues. The CDR3 is CASSPSDGGKPYGYTF. The CDR3 nucleotides read TGTGCCAGCAGCCCCTCGGATGGGGGCAAGCCTTATGGCTACACCTTC.

The CDR3: CASSPGLAGVVEQFF. The CDR3 DNA sequence: TGTGCCAGCAGCCCTGGACTAGCGGGGGTGGTGGAGCAGTTCTTC. V is TRBV7-2 and J is TRBJ2-1; TRBD2 aligns across 13 bases. Germline assignment: CDR1 SGHTA and CDR2 FQGNSA. This CDR3 comprises 15 residues. The junction had 8 bases not matched to a gene; V was cut back by 5 bases and J by 10 bases.

The V and J genes are TRBV4-2 and TRBJ1-2; 8 nucleotides align to TRBD1. The V and J ends lost 2 bases and 2 bases, in that order; junction bases with no gene match: 7. The CDR3 length is 16 residues. Per the germline V gene, CDR1 is LGHNA and CDR2 is YNFKEQ. The CDR3 protein is CASSQWQTGVNYGYTF. The CDR3, as DNA: TGTGCCAGCAGCCAATGGCAGACAGGGGTGAACTATGGCTACACCTTC.

This chain links TRBV7-3 with TRBJ2-1; weak D call: TRBD1 (5 bases). This CDR3 comprises 12 residues. Between the trimmed V and J ends, which lost 2 bases and 7 bases, there was a span of 6 bases. The V gene's germline CDR1 is SGHTA and CDR2 FQGTGA. The CDR3 nucleotides are TGTGCCAGCAGCTTATCAGGGAATGAGCAGTTCTTC. This sequence encodes CASSLSGNEQFF.

V and J are TRBV4-2 and TRBJ1-3, with TRBD1 matching over 7 bases. CDR3 length equals 15 residues. V lost 4 bases, J lost 0 bases, and 3 bases stayed unmatched. Germline lookup yields CDR1 LGHNA and CDR2 YNFKEQ. The CDR3 DNA reads TGTGCCAGCAGCCTCCGGGACAGCTCTGGAAACACCATATATTTT. The encoded protein is CASSLRDSSGNTIYF.

The rearrangement uses TRBV9 and TRBJ1-2; D is unclear. Looked up from germline, CDR1 is SGDLS and CDR2 is YYNGEE. The CDR3 sequence is 14 residues long. V lost 3 bases and J 5 bases, leaving 14 bases between the germline ends. CDR3 nucleotides: TGTGCCAGCAGCGCCCCCGAGCCGCCATATGGCTACACCTTC. This translates into CASSAPEPPYGYTF.

This clone has just one count. This chain links TRBV18 with TRBJ1-3, with 7 bases aligning to TRBD1. The germline CDR1 and CDR2 sequences are KGHSH and LQKENI. V shed 5 bases, J shed 4 bases, and the junction held 11 bases outside the gene matches. The CDR3 consists of 16 residues. The CDR3 DNA reads as TGTGCCAGCTCAGAGAACAGGGGTTCGTCGGGAAACACCATATATTTT. It encodes CASSENRGSSGNTIYF. Looking up the rest from reference TRBV18 and TRBJ1-3 gives the full variable domain: NAGVMQNPRHLVRRRGQEARLRCSPMKGHSHVYWYRQLPEEGLKFMVYLQKENIIDESGMPKERFSAEFPKEGPSILRIQQVVRGDSAAYFCASSENRGSSGNTIYFGEGSWLTVV.

J is TRBJ1-2 and V is TRBV7-9; D gene unclear. V lost 3 bases to trimming and J lost 8 bases, with 16 bases between them. The CDR3 contains 14 residues. The germline gives CDR1 SEHNR, CDR2 FQNEAQ (reference sequence). CDR3 amino acids: CASSFIQEVRGYTF. The CDR3 DNA is TGTGCCAGCAGCTTTATCCAGGAGGTAAGAGGCTACACCTTC.

This clone was recorded once. The chain combines TRBV28 with TRBJ1-5; D is ambiguous. V lost 1 base to trimming and J lost 2 bases, with 12 bases between them. The CDR3 is made up of 16 amino acids. CDR1 and CDR2 from the germline V gene are MDHEN and SYDVKM. DNA of the CDR3: TGTGCCAGCAGTTTATTTGCAGGTTGGGGCAATCAGCCCCAGCATTTT. Encoded protein: CASSLFAGWGNQPQHF.

This clone was counted once. The J gene is TRBJ1-2, the V gene TRBV30; 9 bases are shared with TRBD1. The CDR3 sequence is 14 residues long. Losses at the gene ends were 5 bases for V and 8 bases for J; bases not matched to a gene: 12. Germline assignment: CDR1 GTSNPN and CDR2 SVGIG (reference sequence). The chain's CDR3 is CAWAETTGGWGYTF. The CDR3 region has the DNA TGTGCCTGGGCCGAGACAACAGGGGGCTGGGGCTACACCTTC.

CDR3 loop: CASSPYSGQRQGKLFF. CDR3 nucleotide sequence: TGTGCCAGCTCACCGTACTCGGGACAGCGACAGGGGAAACTGTTTTTT. The gene calls are TRBV18 and TRBJ1-4, with 8 bases matching TRBD1. With 3 bases clipped from V and 11 bases from J, the junction kept 14 bases outside the gene matches. This CDR3 is 16 amino acids long. Germline V gene lookup returns CDR1 KGHSH and CDR2 LQKENI.

The gene calls are TRBV7-2 and TRBJ2-1, with 7 bases identical to TRBD1. V gave up 4 bases and J gave up 9 bases; unmatched junction bases: 6. Germline V lookup: CDR1 SGHTA, CDR2 FQGNSA. The CDR3 has 13 residues. The CDR3 sequence: CASSSRTGGEQFF. The CDR3 nucleotides read TGTGCCAGCAGCTCCCGGACAGGAGGTGAGCAGTTCTTC.

The rearrangement joins TRBV4-1 to TRBJ2-1, with 10 bases identical to TRBD2. This CDR3 spans 14 amino acids. V shed 4 bases, J shed 7 bases, and the junction held 4 bases outside the gene matches. From germline, CDR1 is MGHRA and CDR2 YSYEKL. This CDR3 is CASSRTGLANEQFF. CDR3 in DNA: TGCGCCAGCAGCCGGACGGGACTAGCGAATGAGCAGTTCTTC.

The gene calls are TRBV19 and TRBJ2-2; D is possibly TRBD1 (6 bases). This CDR3 is 16 amino acids long. With 6 bases removed from V and 2 bases from J, the gap between germline ends came to 16 bases. Germline V gene lookup returns CDR1 LNHDA and CDR2 SQIVND (reference sequence). Here the CDR3 reads CASSRQVGINTGELFF. The DNA for the CDR3 is TGTGCCAGTAGCAGACAGGTGGGGATTAACACCGGGGAGCTGTTTTTT.

This clone is a singleton in its sample. The chain combines TRBV10-3 with TRBJ1-2, with TRBD1 identical over 10 bases. The J segment lost 5 bases and the V segment lost 3 bases, leaving 6 bases of the junction unmatched. CDR1 is ENHRY and CDR2 is SYGVKD in the germline V gene. This CDR3 contains 15 residues. CDR3 DNA: TGTGCCATCAGTGAACACGGGGGACAGGGGTATGGCTACACCTTC. Protein product: CAISEHGGQGYGYTF.

The V call is TRBV6-5, the J call TRBJ1-1; a possible D gene is TRBD1 (6 bases). The CDR3 is 12 amino acids. Germline values: CDR1 MNHEY, CDR2 SVGAGI. Between the trimmed V and J ends, which lost 8 bases and 4 bases, there was a span of 11 bases. CDR3 in DNA: TGTGCCAGCCTAGGGGGGGTCACTGAAGCTTTCTTT. It encodes CASLGGVTEAFF.